Presented here are 28 T cell receptor beta chains from one specimen sequenced in a study of cytomegalovirus exposure and HLA in healthy donors. Libraries were prepared by immunoSEQ multiplex PCR; TCRdb keeps only in-frame clonotypes and omits some of them. In the table there are some 130,000 clones, roughly 90% of which are singletons. The source material was PBMCs. The receptors were sampled from a woman younger than 30 in good health and CMV-seropositive.

This chain joins TRBV7-3 and TRBJ2-2, with D possibly being TRBD1 (6 bases). The CDR3 contains 16 residues. Per the germline V gene, CDR1 is SGHTA and CDR2 is FQGTGA. Trimming took 5 bases from V and 0 from J, leaving 13 bases between them. The CDR3 loop reads CASSNLGQPNTGELFF. DNA of the CDR3: TGTGCCAGCAGCAACCTCGGACAGCCGAACACCGGGGAGCTGTTTTTT.

The V and J genes are TRBV5-7 and TRBJ2-1; D is perhaps TRBD1 (6 bases). TRBV5-7 is placed among ORFs of uncertain function. The CDR3 consists of 14 residues. V lost 4 bases and J 6 bases, leaving 14 bases between the germline ends. The CDR3 region has the DNA TGTGCCAGCAGCCGGACAGAGGCCCGCAATGAGCAGTTCTTC. Translated, it gives CASSRTEARNEQFF.

This clone was picked up one time. V usage is TRBV7-9 and J usage is TRBJ1-1, with a possible D match to TRBD1 (5 bases). This CDR3 has 12 amino acids. Germline CDR1 reads SEHNR; CDR2 reads FQNEAQ (reference sequence). V was clipped by 5 bases and J by 8 bases, with 12 bases between them. The CDR3 DNA reads TGTGCCAGCAGCCCACTCCCAGGGGAAGCTTTCTTT. This encodes CASSPLPGEAFF.

This clone was seen a single time. The sample has other DNA sequences that encode this CDR3 too. This chain joins TRBV4-1 and TRBJ2-7, with a tentative D call TRBD1 (6 bases). Germline V gene data show CDR1 as MGHRA and CDR2 as YSYEKL. The V end lost 1 base, the J end lost 1 base, and 11 bases lay between the germline ends. The length of the CDR3 is 15 residues. The CDR3 region is CASSQAAGQSYEQYF. The DNA of the CDR3 is TGCGCCAGCAGCCAAGCTGCCGGACAGTCCTACGAGCAGTACTTC.

The chain couples TRBV27 to TRBJ2-1; D is perhaps TRBD2 (8 bases). V was pared by 8 bases and J by 8 bases, with 19 bases between. There are 14 residues in the CDR3. CDR1 and CDR2 (germline): MNHEY, SMNVEV (reference sequence). The DNA for the CDR3 is TGTGCCAGCTGGGGACTAGACAGGGCCCATGAGCAGTTCTTC. Protein sequence: CASWGLDRAHEQFF.

The chain has TRBV11-2 and TRBJ2-1; D perhaps matches TRBD1 (6 bases). Trimming left V 7 bases short and J 5 bases short, with 18 bases between. Germline V gives CDR1 SGHAT, CDR2 FQNNGV. The CDR3 extends over 15 amino acids. CDR3 nucleotide sequence: TGTGCCAGCACCCTTGGTAGGACAGATAACAATGAGCAGTTCTTC. It encodes CASTLGRTDNNEQFF. Complete variable domain (other parts from reference TRBV11-2 and TRBJ2-1): EAGVAQSPRYKIIEKRQSVAFWCNPISGHATLYWYQQILGQGPKLLIQFQNNGVVDDSQLPKDRFSAERLKGVDSTLKIQPAKLEDSAVYLCASTLGRTDNNEQFFGPGTRLTVL.

This clone came up once. The chain recombines TRBV5-4 with TRBJ1-1, with D tentatively TRBD1 (6 bases). The germline V gene encodes CDR1 SGHNT and CDR2 YYREEE (reference sequence). CDR3 length: 13 amino acids. Trimming took off 4 bases at V and 7 bases at J, with 14 bases between the two ends. The CDR3 DNA follows: TGTGCCAGCAGCCGCGTGGGACAACTTGAAGCTTTCTTT. This encodes CASSRVGQLEAFF.

The chain has TRBV7-6 and TRBJ2-7; 11 bases agree with TRBD1. The CDR3 spans 15 residues. The V segment lost 5 bases and the J segment 0 bases; nucleotides outside the gene matches: 3. Germline CDR1 is SGHVS and CDR2 is FNYEAQ. This chain's CDR3 is CASSVGTGGSYEQYF. The CDR3 coding sequence is TGTGCCAGCAGCGTTGGGACAGGGGGCTCCTACGAGCAGTACTTC.

The V gene is TRBV5-1, the J gene TRBJ2-3; 9 nucleotides agree with TRBD1. Germline CDR1 is SGHRS and CDR2 is YFSETQ. The ends lost 4 bases at V and 1 base at J; junction bases unmatched: 4. The CDR3 runs 15 residues. The CDR3, as DNA: TGCGCCAGCAGCCCGAGGACAGGGGGCACAGATACGCAGTATTTT. Translated: CASSPRTGGTDTQYF.

The rearrangement joins TRBV5-1 to TRBJ1-2, with 8 nucleotides matching TRBD1. Per germline, CDR1 SGHRS and CDR2 YFSETQ. V shed 2 bases, J shed 1 base, and the junction held 4 bases outside the gene matches. The CDR3 is made up of 15 amino acids. The chain's CDR3 is CASSLGQGFNYGYTF. In DNA form, the CDR3 reads TGCGCCAGCAGCTTAGGACAGGGCTTTAACTATGGCTACACCTTC.

The chain has TRBV10-3 and TRBJ1-4; TRBD1 is a possible D gene (5 bases). V was shortened by 6 bases and J by 6 bases, with 11 bases between the two germline ends. Per germline, CDR1 ENHRY and CDR2 SYGVKD. The CDR3 length is 13 residues. CDR3 amino acids: CAIRGQGDEKLFF. DNA of the CDR3: TGTGCCATCAGAGGCCAGGGCGATGAAAAACTGTTTTTT.

The V call is TRBV15, the J call TRBJ2-7, with D perhaps matching TRBD2 (5 bases). This CDR3 comprises 15 residues. The germline CDR1 and CDR2 sequences are LNHNV and YYDKDF (reference sequence). Trimming left V 3 bases short and J 3 bases short, with 15 bases between. In DNA form, the CDR3 reads TGTGCCACCAGCAGCCAATCCTCTGCGGGCTACGAGCAGTACTTC. Protein sequence: CATSSQSSAGYEQYF.

The V and J genes are TRBV5-6 and TRBJ2-7; 7 positions agree with TRBD1. Germline CDR1 and CDR2: SGHDT and YYEEEE. The CDR3 spans 13 residues. Unmatched junction bases numbered 4, after V lost 4 bases and J lost 3 bases. In nucleotides, the CDR3 is TGTGCCAGCAGCCAGGGACAGTTCTACGAGCAGTACTTC. Translated, it gives CASSQGQFYEQYF.

The chain carries TRBV30 and TRBJ2-7, with D maybe TRBD1 (6 bases). The ends were cut back, 2 bases at V and 2 bases at J, with 10 bases in the middle. This CDR3 spans 13 amino acids. Germline-derived CDR1 and CDR2 are GTSNPN and SVGIG (reference sequence). The CDR3 loop is CAWSRGITYEQYF. DNA of the CDR3: TGTGCCTGGAGTAGGGGGATTACCTACGAGCAGTACTTC.

This chain links TRBV2 with TRBJ2-1; TRBD1 matches 7 bases. Losses at the gene ends were 2 bases for V and 4 bases for J; bases not matched to a gene: 5. The CDR3 sequence is 15 residues long. Per the germline V gene, CDR1 is SNHLY and CDR2 is FYNNEI. The CDR3 DNA reads as TGTGCCAGCAGTGAAAGGAAGGGGGCGTACAATGAGCAGTTCTTC. Translating it yields CASSERKGAYNEQFF.

This clone was observed a handful of times. The rearrangement uses TRBV19 and TRBJ1-6; D is possibly TRBD1 (6 bases). The germline V and J ends were trimmed by 7 bases and 10 bases, with 20 bases remaining between them. The CDR3 length is 15 residues. Germline lookup yields CDR1 LNHDA and CDR2 SQIVND (reference sequence). CDR3 sequence (DNA): TGTGCCAGTACTCCGAAGGGGGGGCTCGGGTCACCCCTCCACTTT. Translated: CASTPKGGLGSPLHF.

The chain has TRBV5-1 and TRBJ1-1, with TRBD1 as a possible D gene (6 bases). V was pared by 4 bases and J by 5 bases, with 21 bases between. Germline CDR1 SGHRS, CDR2 YFSETQ. The CDR3 length is 16 residues. The DNA for the CDR3 is TGCGCCAGCAGCAAGGGGGGGGGCACTCGGTATACTGAAGCTTTCTTT. Protein sequence: CASSKGGGTRYTEAFF.

The CDR3 nucleotides are TGTGCCAGCAGCTTTGTCTACACAGATACGCAGTATTTT. It is translated as CASSFVYTDTQYF. This sequence joins TRBV5-8 and TRBJ2-3; no clear D. The length of the CDR3 is 13 residues. The ends were cut back, 2 bases at V and 2 bases at J, with 6 bases in the middle. CDR1 is SGHTS and CDR2 is YDEGEE in the germline V gene.

The V call is TRBV20-1, the J call TRBJ1-2; D is unresolved. Germline V CDR1 and CDR2: DFQATT, SNEGSKA (reference sequence). The V and J ends lost 4 bases and 7 bases respectively, with 10 bases between them. This CDR3 contains 11 residues. The chain's CDR3 is CSATDGSGYTF. The CDR3 DNA reads TGCAGTGCTACTGATGGGAGTGGCTACACCTTC.

The V gene is TRBV11-2, the J gene TRBJ1-2, with a weak D call TRBD1 (6 bases). The V gene's germline CDR1 is SGHAT and CDR2 FQNNGV. Trimming cost V 6 bases and J 7 bases, with 15 bases left between them. This CDR3 is 13 amino acids long. The CDR3 sequence: CASSNGGPGGYTF. CDR3 DNA: TGTGCCAGCAGTAACGGGGGGCCAGGTGGCTACACCTTC. Filled out from reference TRBV11-2 and TRBJ1-2, the complete variable domain reads EAGVAQSPRYKIIEKRQSVAFWCNPISGHATLYWYQQILGQGPKLLIQFQNNGVVDDSQLPKDRFSAERLKGVDSTLKIQPAKLEDSAVYLCASSNGGPGGYTFGSGTRLTVV.

The V call is TRBV5-6, the J call TRBJ2-7; 9 bases are shared with TRBD1. The ends lost 2 bases at V and 6 bases at J; junction bases unmatched: 9. Germline values: CDR1 SGHDT, CDR2 YYEEEE. The CDR3 extends over 15 amino acids. Here the CDR3 reads CASSFGDRDPLEQYF. In DNA form, the CDR3 reads TGTGCCAGCAGCTTCGGGGACAGGGACCCCCTCGAGCAGTACTTC.

The V and J genes are TRBV9 and TRBJ2-2, with D possibly TRBD2 on 6 matching bases. The CDR3 consists of 17 residues. Germline CDR1 and CDR2: SGDLS and YYNGEE. Trimming pared 0 bases from V and 5 bases from J, leaving 17 bases between. Here the CDR3 reads CASSVAIPGLPTGELFF. The DNA for the CDR3 is TGTGCCAGCAGCGTAGCGATCCCGGGACTTCCGACCGGGGAGCTGTTTTTT.

In this sample, this clone turned up once. Here the CDR3 reads CASSSRGTGANVLTF. The CDR3 DNA is TGTGCCAGTAGTAGCAGGGGAACTGGGGCCAACGTCCTGACTTTC. V is TRBV19 and J is TRBJ2-6, with D maybe TRBD1 (6 bases). Germline V CDR1 and CDR2: LNHDA, SQIVND (reference sequence). With 4 bases removed from V and 2 bases from J, the gap between germline ends came to 9 bases. The CDR3 covers 15 residues.

The rearrangement joins TRBV11-2 to TRBJ2-1; 7 positions match TRBD2. Trimming took 5 bases from V and 4 from J; bases not matched to a gene: 8. Germline CDR1 SGHAT, CDR2 FQNNGV. The CDR3 loop spans 15 amino acids. CDR3 DNA sequence: TGTGCCAGCAGCCTCGGACTAGGTGCTTACAATGAGCAGTTCTTC. The encoded protein is CASSLGLGAYNEQFF.

The chain links TRBV7-9 to TRBJ1-6; TRBD1 matches 7 bases. Germline V CDR1 and CDR2: SEHNR, FQNEAQ (reference sequence). This CDR3 contains 13 residues. The ends lost 5 bases at V and 14 bases at J; junction bases unmatched: 9. In nucleotides, the CDR3 is TGTGCCAGCAGCAGACGACAGGGTGCGTCCCTCCACTTT. Translated: CASSRRQGASLHF.

CDR3 in DNA: TGCGCCAGCAGCTTGGACTACAGGCCCCTGAACACCGGGGAGCTGTTTTTT. As protein: CASSLDYRPLNTGELFF. The genes are TRBV5-1 and TRBJ2-2, with a tentative D call TRBD1 (5 bases). V shed 0 bases and J shed 1 base, with 13 bases lying between them. The length of the CDR3 is 17 residues. CDR1 is SGHRS, CDR2 YFSETQ, per germline.

The J gene is TRBJ1-2, the V gene TRBV14; perhaps TRBD1 as D (5 bases). The length of the CDR3 is 14 residues. Germline V gene data show CDR1 as SGHDN and CDR2 as FVKESK. V was trimmed by 4 bases and J by 4 bases, leaving 13 bases between them. The chain's CDR3 is CASSRGGGRYGYTF. CDR3 in DNA: TGTGCCAGCAGCCGCGGGGGGGGTCGCTATGGCTACACCTTC.

The rearrangement links TRBV6-5 to TRBJ1-2; 8 bases align to TRBD1. V lost 2 bases, J lost 7 bases, and 6 bases stayed unmatched. The germline V gene has CDR1 MNHEY and CDR2 SVGAGI. The CDR3 runs to 14 residues. CDR3 DNA: TGTGCCAGCAGTTACCCAGGGGGCGCCGGTGGCTACACCTTC. Amino acid sequence: CASSYPGGAGGYTF.